Listed here are 15 T cell receptor beta chains from one sample, sequenced in a study of beta chain features in type 1 diabetes. Every bit of the isolated RNA underwent reverse transcription, so sequencing read expressed TCRB transcripts. Produced via immunoSEQ multiplex PCR; TCRdb's table is partial and in-frame only. This sample has about 650,000 clones, with roughly an eighth found just once. These receptors have no identified antigens. Study-level results: Across all four CD4+ subsets, people with type 1 diabetes showed modestly shorter TCRB CDR3s.

Sequenced sample: naive CD4+ T cells from blood. The origin of the receptors is a man aged 25 to 45 with type 1 diabetes.

The table lists this clone with a few counts. The chain has TRBV5-1 and TRBJ2-7; 7 bases are a match to TRBD2. Trimming took 3 bases from V and 0 from J; bases not matched to a gene: 6. This CDR3 has 15 amino acids. Germline V gene lookup returns CDR1 SGHRS and CDR2 YFSETQ. The DNA for the CDR3 is TGCGCCAGCAGCTGGAGTCTAGCGGCCTCCTACGAGCAGTACTTC. Amino acids: CASSWSLAASYEQYF.

The chain uses TRBV19 and TRBJ1-1; 7 bases agree with TRBD1. CDR1 and CDR2 (germline): LNHDA, SQIVND (reference sequence). This CDR3 contains 14 residues. V gave up 6 bases and J gave up 0 bases; unmatched junction bases: 4. The CDR3 DNA reads as TGTGCCAGTAGACTGGACAGGTTGAACACTGAAGCTTTCTTT. Translation gives CASRLDRLNTEAFF.

There are a few counts of this clone. The chain recombines TRBV5-4 with TRBJ1-5; perhaps TRBD1 as D (6 bases). The CDR3 is 14 amino acids. Looked up from germline, CDR1 is SGHNT and CDR2 is YYREEE (reference sequence). The V end was cut by 3 bases, the J end by 11 bases, with 18 bases between. CDR3 protein: CASSSGQPGEAQHF. The CDR3 DNA reads TGTGCCAGCAGCTCCGGACAGCCCGGTGAGGCCCAGCATTTT. Variable domain in full (rest from reference TRBV5-4 and TRBJ1-5): ETGVTQSPTHLIKTRGQQVTLRCSSQSGHNTVSWYQQALGQGPQFIFQYYREEENGRGNFPPRFSGLQFPNYSSELNVNALELDDSALYLCASSSGQPGEAQHFGDGTRLSIL.

The chain joins TRBV7-8 to TRBJ2-1; D gene uncertain. Germline V lookup: CDR1 SGHVS, CDR2 FQNEAQ. This CDR3 comprises 14 residues. Trimming took 0 bases from V and 6 from J, leaving 9 bases between them. CDR3 amino acids: CASSLAPRANEQFF. In DNA form, the CDR3 reads TGTGCCAGCAGCTTAGCACCCCGGGCCAATGAGCAGTTCTTC.

In DNA, the CDR3 is TGTGCCAGCAGTTTAGATTATCAGGGTTATCAGCCCCAGCATTTT. Residues: CASSLDYQGYQPQHF. This rearrangement joins TRBV28 to TRBJ1-5; the D gene is possibly TRBD1 (5 bases). The germline V and J ends were trimmed by 2 bases and 5 bases, with 13 bases remaining between them. The CDR3 is made up of 15 amino acids. The V gene's germline CDR1 is MDHEN and CDR2 SYDVKM. The complete variable domain, with remaining parts taken from reference TRBV28 and TRBJ1-5, reads DVKVTQSSRYLVKRTGEKVFLECVQDMDHENMFWYRQDPGLGLRLIYFSYDVKMKEKGDIPEGYSVSREKKERFSLILESASTNQTSMYLCASSLDYQGYQPQHFGDGTRLSIL.

The J gene is TRBJ1-2, the V gene TRBV25-1, with D unclear. Trimming pared 3 bases from V and 1 base from J, leaving 6 bases between. The CDR3 covers 13 residues. In germline, CDR1 is MGHDK, CDR2 SYGVNS. CDR3 amino acids: CASSETYNYGYTF. The CDR3 region has the DNA TGTGCCAGCAGTGAGACATATAACTATGGCTACACCTTC.

Only a few counts were recorded for this clone. CDR3 loop: CASSLAVSHEKLFF. The CDR3 nucleotides are TGTGCCAGCAGCTTAGCGGTGTCCCATGAAAAACTGTTTTTT. The V and J genes are TRBV7-2 and TRBJ1-4; D is uncertain. This CDR3 comprises 14 residues. Trimming removed 0 bases from V and 6 bases from J, with 8 bases in between. Germline CDR1 SGHTA, CDR2 FQGNSA.

This chain connects TRBV14 to TRBJ2-7; 7 nucleotides match TRBD2. Trimming removed 0 bases from V and 0 bases from J; junction bases left unmatched: 2. Germline values: CDR1 SGHDN, CDR2 FVKESK. The CDR3 is 15 residues long. CDR3 protein: CASSQDGEGSYEQYF. In DNA, the CDR3 is TGTGCCAGCAGCCAAGATGGGGAGGGCTCCTACGAGCAGTACTTC.

The chain is built from TRBV29-1 and TRBJ2-3; 9 positions match TRBD2. Germline CDR1 reads SQVTM; CDR2 reads ANQGSEA. Losses at the gene ends were 7 bases for V and 5 bases for J; bases not matched to a gene: 22. The CDR3 is made up of 18 amino acids. CDR3 coding DNA: TGCAGCGGTGCCGGTCCCGGTGGAGTCGGCGGGGGGGTAGATACGCAGTATTTT. Its protein is CSGAGPGGVGGGVDTQYF.

The chain joins TRBV9 to TRBJ2-2; 7 bases match TRBD1. The CDR3 has 16 residues. Germline values: CDR1 SGDLS, CDR2 YYNGEE. The J segment lost 6 bases and the V segment lost 6 bases, leaving 14 bases of the junction unmatched. DNA for the CDR3: TGTGCCAGCACCCCAGGCGACAGGGAGTACCCCGGGGAGCTGTTTTTT. This gives the protein CASTPGDREYPGELFF.

The V and J genes are TRBV6-6 and TRBJ1-5; D is undetermined. The CDR3 spans 13 residues. Germline V lookup: CDR1 MNHNY, CDR2 SVGAGI (reference sequence). V gave up 7 bases and J gave up 0 bases, with 7 bases separating them. CDR3: CASNSDSNQPQHF. CDR3 DNA sequence: TGTGCCAGCAATTCAGATAGCAATCAGCCCCAGCATTTT.

This clone was recorded a few times. The chain recombines TRBV18 with TRBJ2-2, with 7 bases aligning to TRBD1. Germline-derived CDR1 and CDR2 are KGHSH and LQKENI. There are 14 residues in the CDR3. Trimming removed 4 bases from V and 3 bases from J; junction bases left unmatched: 2. CDR3 residues: CASSRDRYTGELFF. The CDR3 DNA is TGTGCCAGCTCACGGGACAGATACACCGGGGAGCTGTTTTTT.

The chain couples TRBV7-9 to TRBJ2-7; TRBD1 or TRBD2 may be the D gene (5 bases each). This CDR3 is built from 15 residues. Trimming pared 2 bases from V and 2 bases from J, leaving 13 bases between. CDR1 and CDR2 from the germline V gene are SEHNR and FQNEAQ (reference sequence). The CDR3 reads CASSLTGTGTYEQYF. Written as DNA, the CDR3 is TGTGCCAGCAGCTTAACCGGGACGGGAACCTACGAGCAGTACTTC.

This clone was found a few times. The V call is TRBV10-3, the J call TRBJ2-1, with 9 bases fitting TRBD1. Germline V gene data show CDR1 as ENHRY and CDR2 as SYGVKD. The CDR3 has 14 amino acids. Losses at the gene ends were 5 bases for V and 4 bases for J; bases not matched to a gene: 3. CDR3 sequence: CAISPGTGYNEQFF. CDR3 nucleotides: TGTGCCATCAGTCCCGGGACAGGGTACAATGAGCAGTTCTTC.

The chain is built from TRBV6-4 and TRBJ2-3; TRBD2 aligns across 8 bases. The CDR3 length is 14 residues. CDR1 is MRHNA, CDR2 SNTAGT, per germline. V trimming: 6 bases; J trimming: 2 bases; junction bases outside the gene matches: 4. The CDR3 bases are TGTGCCAGCAGCGTAGCGGGGTCCACAGATACGCAGTATTTT. It is translated as CASSVAGSTDTQYF.